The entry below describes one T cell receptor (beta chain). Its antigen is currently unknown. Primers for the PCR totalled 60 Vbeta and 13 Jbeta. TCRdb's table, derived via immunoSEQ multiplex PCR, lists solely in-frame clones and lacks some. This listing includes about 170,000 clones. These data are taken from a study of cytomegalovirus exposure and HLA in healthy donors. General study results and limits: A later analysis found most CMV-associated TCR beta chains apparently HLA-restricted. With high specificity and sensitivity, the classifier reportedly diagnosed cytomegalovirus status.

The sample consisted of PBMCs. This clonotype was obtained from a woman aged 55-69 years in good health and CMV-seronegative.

The CDR3 reads CASSYQRSTEAFF. CDR3 in DNA: TGTGCCAGCAGTTACCAACGGTCCACTGAAGCTTTCTTT. The chain recombines TRBV6-5 with TRBJ1-1; D not certain. The CDR3 has 13 residues. V was shortened by 2 bases and J by 4 bases, with 8 bases between the two germline ends. Germline CDR1 and CDR2: MNHEY and SVGAGI.